This is a list of T cell receptor beta chains from one sample in a study of blood T cell repertoires in COVID-19. TCRdb's copy holds only in-frame clones and misses some; the assay was immunoSEQ multiplex PCR. The sample comprises 350,000 to 450,000 clones, around 92% of which are singletons, and 1% to 1.5% rests with the top ten. What was sequenced was peripheral blood. All receptors come from a man aged 35-49 years with acute or convalescent COVID-19. Both conserved end residues are part of each CDR3. D genes are given only for firm matches. The size entry is marked missing in some rows and otherwise reads once, few, many or a size class.

D	J	size	V	DNA	CDR3
.	TRBJ1-3	.	TRBV6-1	TGTGCCAGCAGTGAAGGTTGGAGGGACTCTGGAAACACCATATATTTT	CASSEGWRDSGNTIYF
TRBD1	TRBJ1-1	few	TRBV7-3	TGTGCCAGCAGCCTTTCAGGGGGAACGAACACTGAAGCTTTCTTT	CASSLSGGTNTEAFF
TRBD1	TRBJ1-2	.	TRBV5-1	TGCGCCAGCAGCCCAAGGGGACAGGGCCCGGATGGCTACACCTTC	CASSPRGQGPDGYTF
TRBD1	TRBJ1-2	.	TRBV28	TGTGCCATACAGGGGACTTACTATGGCTACACCTTC	CAIQGTYYGYTF
.	TRBJ1-3	few	TRBV2	TGTGCCAGCAGTGGGGCAGGAGGAAACACCATATATTTT	CASSGAGGNTIYF
.	TRBJ1-1	.	TRBV28	TGTGCCAGCGCTACTAGGGAGAACACTGAAGCTTTCTTT	CASATRENTEAFF
TRBD1	TRBJ2-7	.	TRBV2	TGTGCCAGCGGCAGACAGGGGTTCAACGAGCAGTACTTC	CASGRQGFNEQYF
TRBD2	TRBJ2-2	.	TRBV5-4	TGTGCCAGCAGCTTCGGACTAGGGTTGCCCGGGGAGCTGTTTTTT	CASSFGLGLPGELFF
.	TRBJ2-5	.	TRBV28	TGTGCCAGCAGTTTTGGCAGATACGAGGGAGAGACCCAGTACTTC	CASSFGRYEGETQYF
.	TRBJ2-2	.	TRBV28	TGTGCCAGCAGTTTACGACAGGCGAACACCGGGGAGCTGTTTTTT	CASSLRQANTGELFF
.	TRBJ2-7	.	TRBV3-1/TRBV3-2	TGTGCCAGCCTAACTAGCTCTGGTGAGCAGTACTTC	CASLTSSGEQYF
TRBD1	TRBJ2-7	.	TRBV5-1	TGCGCCAGCAGCGATGGACAGGGCGGCGAGCAGTACTTC	CASSDGQGGEQYF
.	TRBJ2-2	.	TRBV20-1	TGCAGTGCTAGTCCGGGACAGAACACCGGGGAGCTGTTTTTT	CSASPGQNTGELFF
TRBD2	TRBJ2-1	.	TRBV5-1	TGCGCCAGCAGCCCCTCTAGCGGGAGGGCCGCCTACAATGAGCAGTTCTTC	CASSPSSGRAAYNEQFF
TRBD2	TRBJ2-5	.	TRBV7-2	TGTGCCAGCAGCTTAGTGAGAGGTAGCGGGGGGGACCAAGAGACCCAGTACTTC	CASSLVRGSGGDQETQYF
TRBD1	TRBJ1-2	.	TRBV28	TGTGCCAGCAGTTCCCGCCCGACAGGGGCTGGCTACACCTTC	CASSSRPTGAGYTF
.	TRBJ1-1	.	TRBV2	TGTGCCAGCAGAAGGACATTGGGGACTGAAGCTTTCTTT	CASRRTLGTEAFF
TRBD1	TRBJ1-5	.	TRBV28	TGTGCCAGCAGGACCTGGGACAGGGGAGCCAATCAGCCCCAGCATTTT	CASRTWDRGANQPQHF
.	TRBJ1-1	once	TRBV7-9	TGTGCCAGCAGCTTAAATCCAGATTACACTGAAGCTTTCTTT	CASSLNPDYTEAFF
TRBD1	TRBJ2-3	.	TRBV27	TGTGCCAGCAGTCCACGGACAGGCGTCACAGATACGCAGTATTTT	CASSPRTGVTDTQYF
.	TRBJ1-5	.	TRBV7-9	TGTGCCAGCAGCTTTTCAGGGGCCGCTCAGCCCCAGCATTTT	CASSFSGAAQPQHF
.	TRBJ2-7	.	TRBV19	TGTGCCAGTAGTATAGATGGGGGCATGGGCGAGCAGTACTTC	CASSIDGGMGEQYF
.	TRBJ1-2	.	TRBV27	TGTGCCAGCAGTTTATTGGGCAGACAGAACTATGGCTACACCTTC	CASSLLGRQNYGYTF
TRBD1	TRBJ2-3	.	TRBV18	TGTGCCAGCTCACCTCGGGGACAGGAGCCCACAGATACGCAGTATTTT	CASSPRGQEPTDTQYF
TRBD1	TRBJ2-2	.	TRBV9	TGTGCCAGCAGCGTGCTGGACAGGGCGTACACCGGGGAGCTGTTTTTT	CASSVLDRAYTGELFF
TRBD1	TRBJ1-2	.	TRBV14	TGTGCCAGCAGCCCGGGGACAGTGGTGATCTATGGCTACACCTTC	CASSPGTVVIYGYTF
.	TRBJ2-5	.	TRBV9	TGTGCCAGCAGCCCCAATCTGGATGGGGAGACCCCCGCAGCCCAGACCCAGTACTTC	CASSPNLDGETPAAQTQYF
.	TRBJ1-1	.	TRBV4-3	TGCGCCAGCAGCCAAGACACAATGAACACTGAAGCTTTCTTT	CASSQDTMNTEAFF
TRBD1	TRBJ1-1	once	TRBV19	TGTGCCAGTAAGCAGCAGGACAGGGGAGTCACTGAAGCTTTCTTT	CASKQQDRGVTEAFF
TRBD1	TRBJ2-3	.	TRBV5-1	TGCGCCAGCAGCCCCGGGACAGGGGTCACAGATACGCAGTATTTT	CASSPGTGVTDTQYF
TRBD1	TRBJ2-2	once	TRBV11-2	TGTGCCAGCAGCTTTTTACAGGGGATGAGGGAGCTGTTTTTT	CASSFLQGMRELFF
.	TRBJ2-7	.	TRBV12-3/TRBV12-4	TGTGCCAGCAGTTTAACAGTATTCGGCGAGCAGTACTTC	CASSLTVFGEQYF
.	TRBJ1-1	once	TRBV30	TGTGCCTGGAGTGTCAGGAACACTGAAGCTTTCTTT	CAWSVRNTEAFF
TRBD2	TRBJ2-1	.	TRBV11-3	TGTGCCAGCGGGGGGGACGTCAATGAGCAGTTCTTC	CASGGDVNEQFF
TRBD1	TRBJ1-2	.	TRBV28	TGTGCCAGCAGTTTAAACGACAGGGGAGTAGGCTACACCTTC	CASSLNDRGVGYTF
.	TRBJ1-5	.	TRBV28	TGTGCCAGCAGTCTATACCGCCGGGTGGGCAATCAGCCCCAGCATTTT	CASSLYRRVGNQPQHF